This record concerns one TCR beta chain sequence. Sequencing was performed with immunoSEQ multiplex PCR; in TCRdb, only in-frame clones are kept and a portion is missing. Of about 380,000 clones listed, 95% are singletons. The data belong to a study of shared T cell receptors in the human thymus. The TCR originated in a human donor. Sequenced material: thymocytes.

Written as DNA, the CDR3 is TGTGCCACCCCTCGGGACAGGCCGTGCCGTGGTGGCTACACCTTC. Translating gives CATPRDRPCRGGYTF. This chain links TRBV28 with TRBJ1-2, with 8 bases identical to TRBD1. This CDR3 is built from 15 residues. Trimming at V came to 10 bases and at J to 7 bases, leaving 17 bases not matched to a gene. Germline CDR1 reads MDHEN; CDR2 reads SYDVKM.